This is a list of T cell receptor beta chains from one sample in a study of T cells in Graves' hyperthyroidism and ophthalmopathy. TCRdb processed the multiplex PCR reads anew with MiXCR; each CDR3 protein has one entry. The table shows 450,000 to 700,000 distinct CDR3 sequences, with around 46% occurring only once. Sequenced input: peripheral blood or thyroid tissue (not recorded which). The receptors derive from an adult woman with Graves' disease, either hyperthyroidism or ophthalmopathy (not recorded which). CDR3s include the opening cysteine and the closing phenylalanine or tryptophan. The D gene is left open where the match is weak. Some rows mark clone size as missing; the rest say once, few, many or name a class of expanded clone.

clone size | D gene | J gene | V gene | CDR3 protein | CDR3 DNA
- | TRBD1 | TRBJ1-1 | TRBV14 | CASSRDWPHGTGENTEAFF | TGTGCCAGCAGCCGAGACTGGCCACACGGGACAGGAGAGAACACTGAAGCTTTCTTT
- | TRBD2 | TRBJ2-5 | TRBV24-1 | CATSDGGSGGETQYF | TGTGCCACCAGTGATGGTGGTAGCGGGGGAGAGACCCAGTACTTC
many | - | TRBJ2-5 | TRBV11-2 | CASSSPGTQETQYF | TGTGCCAGCAGCTCCCCCGGGACCCAAGAGACCCAGTACTTC
- | - | TRBJ1-4 | TRBV29-1 | CSAAPKQGEKLFF | TGCAGCGCCGCACCCAAACAAGGTGAAAAACTGTTTTTT
- | TRBD1 | TRBJ2-7 | TRBV10-3 | CAISARDLTGYEQYF | TGTGCCATCAGTGCTAGAGATCTGACAGGGTACGAGCAGTACTTC
many | TRBD2 | TRBJ2-5 | TRBV5-5 | CASSSTSGVIETQYF | TGTGCCAGCAGCTCAACTAGCGGGGTCATAGAGACCCAGTACTTC
- | - | TRBJ2-5 | TRBV20-1 | CSAYEAGKETQYF | TGCAGTGCTTACGAGGCCGGGAAAGAGACCCAGTACTTC
- | TRBD2 | TRBJ2-2 | TRBV11-1 | CASSSRLAANTGELFF | TGTGCCAGCAGCTCAAGACTAGCGGCGAACACCGGGGAGCTGTTTTTT
many | TRBD2 | TRBJ2-5 | TRBV4-1 | CATSGEGETQYF | TGCGCCACCTCGGGGGAGGGAGAGACCCAGTACTTC
once | - | TRBJ2-7 | TRBV28 | CASSPSRRFIEQYF | TGTGCCAGCAGTCCAAGCCGCCGTTTTATCGAGCAGTACTTC
few | - | TRBJ1-1 | TRBV2 | CASSGRGENTEAFF | TGTGCCAGCAGTGGCAGGGGCGAGAACACTGAAGCTTTCTTT
- | - | TRBJ1-5 | TRBV2 | CASSDVQDNQPQHF | TGTGCCAGCAGTGATGTACAGGACAATCAGCCCCAGCATTTT
- | - | TRBJ1-5 | TRBV20-1 | CSADSWDEAAGGIQETQHF | TGCAGTGCCGATTCCTGGGATGAGGCGGCGGGAGGGATCCAAGAGACCCAGCATTTT
few | - | TRBJ1-6 | TRBV7-2 | CASKGETYNSPLHF | TGTGCCAGCAAGGGCGAGACTTATAATTCACCCCTCCACTTT
- | TRBD1 | TRBJ2-5 | TRBV7-2 | CASSSRTGGWGETQYF | TGCGCCAGCAGCTCCCGGACAGGGGGCTGGGGAGAGACCCAGTACTTC
- | - | TRBJ2-7 | TRBV29-1 | CSVVTGTSEPYEQYF | TGCAGCGTTGTAACCGGGACATCAGAACCCTACGAGCAGTACTTC
many | - | TRBJ2-6 | TRBV19 | CASSIYPRGANVLTF | TGTGCCAGTAGTATTTACCCTCGTGGGGCCAACGTCCTGACTTTC
many | - | TRBJ2-7 | TRBV2 | CASSEGPGGLWQYF | TGTGCCAGCAGTGAGGGCCCCGGAGGGCTCTGGCAGTACTTC
few | - | TRBJ1-1 | TRBV20-1 | CSARVRTGTEAFF | TGCAGTGCTAGAGTTCGTACGGGCACTGAAGCTTTCTTT
- | - | TRBJ2-2 | TRBV28 | CASRPGVISGELFF | TGTGCCAGCAGACCAGGGGTTATTAGCGGGGAGCTGTTTTTT
- | - | TRBJ2-5 | TRBV10-3 | CAISAGYQETQYF | TGTGCCATCAGTGCAGGGTATCAAGAGACCCAGTACTTC
few | TRBD1 | TRBJ2-7 | TRBV29-1 | CSVEGLAGGPSEQYF | TGCAGCGTTGAAGGGCTGGCAGGGGGCCCCTCCGAGCAGTACTTC
- | - | TRBJ2-7 | TRBV15 | CATSRDRQGGHEQYF | TGTGCCACCAGCAGAGATCGGCAGGGGGGCCACGAGCAGTACTTC
many | - | TRBJ1-6 | TRBV12-3/TRBV12-4 | CASSPRLGYNSPLHF | TGTGCCAGCAGTCCACGCTTGGGGTATAATTCACCCCTCCACTTT
- | - | TRBJ1-2 | TRBV7-2 | CASSSQGVGYTF | TGTGCCAGCAGCTCTCAGGGTGTCGGCTACACCTTC
many | - | TRBJ1-1 | TRBV7-9 | CASTIAEAFF | TGTGCCAGTACAATAGCTGAAGCTTTCTTT
- | - | TRBJ2-6 | TRBV29-1 | CSVEENTRLPEAF | TGCAGCGTTGAAGAAAACACAAGACTTCCTGAAGCTTTC
many | - | TRBJ1-2 | TRBV13 | CASSLASSQYYGYTF | TGTGCCAGCAGCTTAGCCAGTTCTCAATACTATGGCTACACCTTC
- | TRBD1 | TRBJ1-2 | TRBV20-1 | CSALTGGYGYTF | TGCAGTGCTTTGACAGGGGGCTATGGCTACACCTTC
many | - | TRBJ1-3 | TRBV7-3 | CASSLTTTSTIYF | TGTGCCAGCAGCTTAACGACGACAAGCACCATATATTTT
- | - | TRBJ1-5 | TRBV2 | CASSGRTNQPQHF | TGTGCCAGCAGCGGTCGGACCAATCAGCCCCAGCATTTT
- | TRBD1 | TRBJ1-5 | TRBV19 | CASSLGTGVRQPQHF | TGTGCCAGTAGTCTGGGGACAGGGGTTCGGCAGCCCCAGCATTTT
- | TRBD1 | TRBJ2-7 | TRBV20-1 | CSASMTGGASYEQYF | TGCAGTGCTAGCATGACAGGGGGCGCTTCCTACGAGCAGTACTTC
- | - | TRBJ2-5 | TRBV29-1 | CSVDSRAGETQYF | TGCAGCGTTGATAGCAGGGCTGGAGAGACCCAGTACTTC
many | - | TRBJ2-7 | TRBV7-8 | CASSLGLRYEQYF | TGTGCCAGCAGCTTGGGTCTACGCTACGAGCAGTACTTC
many | - | TRBJ2-7 | TRBV20-1 | CSARDARMVYEQYF | TGCAGTGCTAGAGATGCGCGCATGGTCTACGAGCAGTACTTC
many | TRBD2 | TRBJ2-5 | TRBV5-4 | CASSTRGLEGRETQYF | TGTGCCAGCAGCACACGGGGACTAGAGGGACGGGAGACCCAGTACTTC
- | TRBD1 | TRBJ2-7 | TRBV7-2 | CASSLAGGTLSSYEQYF | TGTGCCAGCAGCTTAGCAGGGGGCACTCTGAGCTCCTACGAGCAGTACTTC
many | - | TRBJ2-2 | TRBV5-8 | CASSLSKTGELFF | TGTGCCAGCAGCTTAAGTAAAACCGGGGAGCTGTTTTTT
many | - | TRBJ1-1 | TRBV4-1 | CASSLRSAAGATEAFF | TGCGCCAGCAGCTTACGGAGTGCCGCAGGAGCCACTGAAGCTTTCTTT
many | - | TRBJ1-1 | TRBV5-1 | CASSTGWATEAFF | TGCGCCAGCAGCACAGGCTGGGCCACTGAAGCTTTCTTT
- | - | TRBJ2-7 | TRBV20-1 | CSASGGESSYEQYF | TGCAGTGCTAGCGGCGGCGAGAGCTCCTACGAGCAGTACTTC
many | - | TRBJ1-3 | TRBV2 | CASTRETGNTIYF | TGTGCCAGCACCAGAGAAACAGGGAACACCATATATTTT
many | - | TRBJ1-3 | TRBV25-1 | CASSGPGPQRRTGNTIYF | TGTGCCAGCAGTGGACCGGGCCCCCAAAGGAGAACTGGAAACACCATATATTTT
- | - | TRBJ2-2 | TRBV5-1 | CASSPGGSF | TGCGCCAGCAGCCCTGGAGGAAGTTTT
- | - | TRBJ1-3 | TRBV9 | CASSRTPWAENTIYF | TGTGCCAGCAGCCGGACCCCGTGGGCCGAAAACACCATATATTTT
many | TRBD1 | TRBJ2-7 | TRBV20-1 | CSAFEPGQGSYEQYF | TGCAGTGCTTTCGAGCCGGGACAGGGATCCTACGAGCAGTACTTC
few | - | TRBJ1-4 | TRBV27 | CASSPRSAGEKLFF | TGTGCCAGCAGTCCCAGGTCGGCGGGCGAAAAACTGTTTTTT
many | - | TRBJ1-4 | TRBV20-1 | CSAPQAPRGKLFF | TGCAGTGCCCCGCAGGCCCCGAGGGGAAAACTGTTTTTT
few | - | TRBJ1-1 | TRBV2 | CASSYLGALNTEAFF | TGTGCCAGCAGTTATCTCGGGGCCTTGAACACTGAAGCTTTCTTT
- | TRBD1 | TRBJ1-2 | TRBV24-1 | CATSDLKTGDDGYTF | TGTGCCACCAGTGACCTAAAAACAGGGGACGATGGCTACACCTTC